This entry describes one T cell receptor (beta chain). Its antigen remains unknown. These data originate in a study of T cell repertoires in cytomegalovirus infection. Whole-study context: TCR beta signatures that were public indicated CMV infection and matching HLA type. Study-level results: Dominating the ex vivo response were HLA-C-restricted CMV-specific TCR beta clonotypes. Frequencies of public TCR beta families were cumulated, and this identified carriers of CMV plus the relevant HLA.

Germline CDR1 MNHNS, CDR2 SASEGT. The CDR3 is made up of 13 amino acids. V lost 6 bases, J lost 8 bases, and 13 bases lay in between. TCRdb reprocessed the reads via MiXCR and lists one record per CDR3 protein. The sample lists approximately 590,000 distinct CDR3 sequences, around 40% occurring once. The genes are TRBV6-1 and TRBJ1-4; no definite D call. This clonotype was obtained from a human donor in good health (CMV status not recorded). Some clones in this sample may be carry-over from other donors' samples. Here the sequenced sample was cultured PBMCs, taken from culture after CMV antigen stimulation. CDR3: CASSWEWTEKLFF. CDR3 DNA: TGTGCCAGCAGCTGGGAGTGGACGGAAAAACTGTTTTTT.